This T cell receptor (beta chain) was identified during a study of T-cell memory formation after mild COVID-19. General observations from the study: Of the contracting clones, CD4+ ones lay mainly in CM and EM, and CD8+ ones in EMRA.

Points on this clonotype: Its cognate antigen is unknown.

TCRdb reprocessed the 5' RACE reads with MiXCR, giving one entry per CDR3 protein. The sample records 110,000 to 150,000 distinct CDR3 sequences, around 27% being singletons. Material for sequencing was PBMCs or a T cell subset sorted from them (not recorded which). The receptor's source is an adult woman who had mild COVID-19 (a few samples of this study predate the infection). Cell type and time point are not known.

This CDR3 reads CASTHPGYVGELFF. The CDR3 DNA follows: TGTGCCAGTACCCACCCGGGCTACGTGGGGGAGCTGTTTTTT. The genes are TRBV19 and TRBJ2-2; D remains unclear. The CDR3 runs 14 residues. From germline, CDR1 is LNHDA and CDR2 SQIVND (reference sequence). Trimming left V 7 bases short and J 8 bases short, with 17 bases between.